What follows is one T cell receptor (beta chain) and its context. This sample was taken from a study of blood T cell repertoires in COVID-19. Trimming stripped 2 bases from V and 7 bases from J, with 7 bases between. CDR1 SGDLS and CDR2 YYNGEE come from the germline V gene. The CDR3 has 12 residues. Assay: immunoSEQ multiplex PCR; the TCRdb copy retains only in-frame clones and omits some. The sample lists around 230,000 clones; 87% were seen once. The sequence was obtained from a man aged 18 to 30 with acute COVID-19. The sequencing sample was made of PBMCs or T cells enriched from blood (not recorded which). The J gene is TRBJ2-1, the V gene TRBV9, with D possibly matching TRBD2 (6 bases). The DNA of the CDR3 is TGTGCCAGCAGCGTCCTAGCGAATGAGCAGTTCTTC. Its protein is CASSVLANEQFF. Based on the CDR3 plus reference TRBV9 and TRBJ2-1, the full variable domain is DSGVTQTPKHLITATGQRVTLRCSPRSGDLSVYWYQQSLDQGLQFLIQYYNGEERAKGNILERFSAQQFPDLHSELNLSSLELGDSALYFCASSVLANEQFFGPGTRLTVL.